The TCR beta chain described here comes from a study of blood T cells in healthy people across ages. Study at large: When template switching was applied, about one barcoded beta molecule was captured per two T cells.

Each donor supplied ten milliliters of peripheral blood. For the second PCR, which ran for roughly 6 to 12 cycles, a sample-barcoded 5' primer and a J-beta primer mix were used. Using its own MiXCR run on the 5' RACE reads, TCRdb lists one record per CDR3 protein. The sample yields about 640,000 distinct CDR3 sequences, approximately 59% seen once. V lost 1 base, J lost 6 bases, and 7 bases lay in between. Germline CDR1 is SGHTA and CDR2 is FQGNSA. The CDR3 runs to 13 residues. Sequenced input: blood. This receptor was taken from a man between 60 and 70 years old in good health. The chain employs TRBV7-2 and TRBJ1-5; D remains ambiguous. CDR3 protein: CASSLGVGQPQHF. The CDR3, as DNA: TGTGCCAGCAGCTTAGGGGTGGGTCAGCCCCAGCATTTT.